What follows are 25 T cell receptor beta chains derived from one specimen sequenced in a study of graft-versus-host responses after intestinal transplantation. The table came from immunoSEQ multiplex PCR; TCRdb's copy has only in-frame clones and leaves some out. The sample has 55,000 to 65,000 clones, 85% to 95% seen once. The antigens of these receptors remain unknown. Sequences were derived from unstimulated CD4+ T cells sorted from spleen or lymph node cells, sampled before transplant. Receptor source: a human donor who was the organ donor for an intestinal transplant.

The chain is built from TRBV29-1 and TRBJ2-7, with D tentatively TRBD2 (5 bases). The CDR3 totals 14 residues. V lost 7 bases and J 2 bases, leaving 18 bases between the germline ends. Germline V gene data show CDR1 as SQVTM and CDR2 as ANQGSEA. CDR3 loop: CSAGTRAGAYEQYF. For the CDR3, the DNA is TGCAGCGCCGGAACCCGGGCCGGGGCCTACGAGCAGTACTTC.

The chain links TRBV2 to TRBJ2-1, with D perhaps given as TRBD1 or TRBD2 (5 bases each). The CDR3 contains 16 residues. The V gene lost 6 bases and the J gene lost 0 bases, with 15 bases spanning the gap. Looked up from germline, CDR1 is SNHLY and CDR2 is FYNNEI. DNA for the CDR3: TGTGCCAGCAGGGGGACCTGGGCGAGCTCCTACAATGAGCAGTTCTTC. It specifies CASRGTWASSYNEQFF. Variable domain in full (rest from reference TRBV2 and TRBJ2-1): EPEVTQTPSHQVTQMGQEVILRCVPISNHLYFYWYRQILGQKVEFLVSFYNNEISEKSEIFDDQFSVERPDGSNFTLKIRSTKLEDSAMYFCASRGTWASSYNEQFFGPGTRLTVL.

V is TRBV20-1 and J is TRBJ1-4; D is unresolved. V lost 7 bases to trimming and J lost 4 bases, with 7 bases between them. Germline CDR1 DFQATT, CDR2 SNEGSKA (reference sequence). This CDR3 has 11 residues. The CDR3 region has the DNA TGCAGTGTCCTGAGTAATGAAAAACTGTTTTTT. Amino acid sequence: CSVLSNEKLFF.

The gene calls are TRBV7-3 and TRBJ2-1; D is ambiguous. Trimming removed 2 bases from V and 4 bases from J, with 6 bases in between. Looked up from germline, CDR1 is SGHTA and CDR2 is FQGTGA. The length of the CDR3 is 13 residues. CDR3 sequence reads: CASSLSVYNEQFF. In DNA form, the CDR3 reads TGTGCCAGCAGCTTATCAGTATACAATGAGCAGTTCTTC.

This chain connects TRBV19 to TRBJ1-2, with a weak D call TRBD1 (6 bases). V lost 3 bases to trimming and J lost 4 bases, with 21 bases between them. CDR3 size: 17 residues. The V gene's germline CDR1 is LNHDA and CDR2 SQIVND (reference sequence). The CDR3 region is CASSIGDVRGGIYGYTF. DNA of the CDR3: TGTGCCAGTAGTATTGGTGACGTGAGAGGGGGGATCTATGGCTACACCTTC. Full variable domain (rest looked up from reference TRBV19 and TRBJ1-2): DGGITQSPKYLFRKEGQNVTLSCEQNLNHDAMYWYRQDPGQGLRLIYYSQIVNDFQKGDIAEGYSVSREKKESFPLTVTSAQKNPTAFYLCASSIGDVRGGIYGYTFGSGTRLTVV.

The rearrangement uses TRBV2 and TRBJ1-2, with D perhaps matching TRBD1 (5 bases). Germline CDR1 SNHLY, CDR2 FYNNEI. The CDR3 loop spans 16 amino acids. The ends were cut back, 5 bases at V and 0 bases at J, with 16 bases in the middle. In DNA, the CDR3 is TGTGCCAGCAGTCGTAACCGGGACCCAACTAACTATGGCTACACCTTC. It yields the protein CASSRNRDPTNYGYTF.

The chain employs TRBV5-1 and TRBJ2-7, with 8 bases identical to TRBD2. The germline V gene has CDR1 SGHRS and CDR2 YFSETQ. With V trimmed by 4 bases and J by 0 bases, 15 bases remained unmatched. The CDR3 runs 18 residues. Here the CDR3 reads CASSQRGPLNLSSYEQYF. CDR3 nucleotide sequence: TGCGCCAGCAGCCAGCGGGGGCCGCTTAACTTAAGCTCCTACGAGCAGTACTTC.

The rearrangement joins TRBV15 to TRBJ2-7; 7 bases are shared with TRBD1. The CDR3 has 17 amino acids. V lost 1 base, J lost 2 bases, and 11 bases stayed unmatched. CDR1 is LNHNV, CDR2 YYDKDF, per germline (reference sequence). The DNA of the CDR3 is TGTGCCACCAGCAGAGGAACCCGACAGGGAAACGCCTACGAGCAGTACTTC. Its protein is CATSRGTRQGNAYEQYF. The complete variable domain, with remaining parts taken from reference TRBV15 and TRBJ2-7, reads DAMVIQNPRYQVTQFGKPVTLSCSQTLNHNVMYWYQQKSSQAPKLLFHYYDKDFNNEADTPDNFQSRRPNTSFCFLDIRSPGLGDTAMYLCATSRGTRQGNAYEQYFGPGTRLTVT.

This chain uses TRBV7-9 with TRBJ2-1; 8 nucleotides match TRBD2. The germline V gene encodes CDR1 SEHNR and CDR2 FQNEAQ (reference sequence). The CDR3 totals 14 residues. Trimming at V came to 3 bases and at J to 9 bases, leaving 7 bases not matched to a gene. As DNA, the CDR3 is TGTGCCAGCAGCTTCTTCGGGGGGGCCGGTGAGCAGTTCTTC. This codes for CASSFFGGAGEQFF. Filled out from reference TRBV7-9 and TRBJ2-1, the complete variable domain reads DTGVSQNPRHKITKRGQNVTFRCDPISEHNRLYWYRQTLGQGPEFLTYFQNEAQLEKSRLLSDRFSAERPKGSFSTLEIQRTEQGDSAMYLCASSFFGGAGEQFFGPGTRLTVL.

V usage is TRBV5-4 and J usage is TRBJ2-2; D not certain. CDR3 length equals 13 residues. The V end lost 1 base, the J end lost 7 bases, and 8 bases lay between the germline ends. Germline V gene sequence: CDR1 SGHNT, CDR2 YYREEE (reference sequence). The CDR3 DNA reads TGTGCCAGCAGCTTGTATCGTAGCGGGGAGCTGTTTTTT. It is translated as CASSLYRSGELFF.

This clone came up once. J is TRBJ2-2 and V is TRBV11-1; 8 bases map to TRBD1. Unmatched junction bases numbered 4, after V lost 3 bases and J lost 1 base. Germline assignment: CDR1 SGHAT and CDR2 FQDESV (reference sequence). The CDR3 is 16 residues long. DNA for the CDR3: TGTGCCAGCAGCTTGCCCGGGACAGGGAACACCGGGGAGCTGTTTTTT. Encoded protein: CASSLPGTGNTGELFF.

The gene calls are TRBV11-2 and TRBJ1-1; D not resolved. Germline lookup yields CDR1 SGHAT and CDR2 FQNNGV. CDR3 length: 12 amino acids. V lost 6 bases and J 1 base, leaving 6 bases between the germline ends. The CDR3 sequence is CASSSRNTEAFF. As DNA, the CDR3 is TGTGCCAGCAGTAGTAGGAACACTGAAGCTTTCTTT.

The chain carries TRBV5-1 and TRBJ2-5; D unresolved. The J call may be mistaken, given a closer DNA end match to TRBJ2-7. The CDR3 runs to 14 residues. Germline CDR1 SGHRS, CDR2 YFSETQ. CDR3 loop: CASSWMVSSYEQYF. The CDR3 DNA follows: TGCGCCAGCAGCTGGATGGTCAGCTCCTACGAGCAGTACTTC.

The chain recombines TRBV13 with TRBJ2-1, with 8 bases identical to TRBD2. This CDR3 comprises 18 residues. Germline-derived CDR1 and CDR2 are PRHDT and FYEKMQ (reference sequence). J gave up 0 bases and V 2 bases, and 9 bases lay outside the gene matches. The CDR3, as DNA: TGTGCCAGCAGCTTAAAGCGGGGGACACCGAGCTCCTACAATGAGCAGTTCTTC. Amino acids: CASSLKRGTPSSYNEQFF.

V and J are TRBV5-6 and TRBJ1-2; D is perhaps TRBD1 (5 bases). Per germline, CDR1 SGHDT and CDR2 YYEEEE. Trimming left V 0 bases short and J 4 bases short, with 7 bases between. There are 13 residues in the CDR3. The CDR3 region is CASSLGRGYGYTF. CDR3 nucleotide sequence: TGTGCCAGCAGCTTGGGTAGGGGCTATGGCTACACCTTC.

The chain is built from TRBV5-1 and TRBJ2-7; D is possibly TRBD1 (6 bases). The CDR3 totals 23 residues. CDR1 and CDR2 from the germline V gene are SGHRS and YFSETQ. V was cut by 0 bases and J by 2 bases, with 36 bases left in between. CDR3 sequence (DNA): TGCGCCAGCAGCTTGGTAAGGGTGGGGGTTTTGGGCAGGGGCAAATTTAACCCCTACGAGCAGTACTTC. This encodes CASSLVRVGVLGRGKFNPYEQYF.

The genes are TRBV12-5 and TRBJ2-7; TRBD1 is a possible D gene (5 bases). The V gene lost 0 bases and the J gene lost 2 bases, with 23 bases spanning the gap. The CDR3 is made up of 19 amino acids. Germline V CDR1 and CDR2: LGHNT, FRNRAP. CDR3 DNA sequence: TGTGCTAGTGGTTTGGTAAGGGAAGGGGTTAGACCGGGTACCTACGAGCAGTACTTC. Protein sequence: CASGLVREGVRPGTYEQYF. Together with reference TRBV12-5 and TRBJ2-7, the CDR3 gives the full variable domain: DARVTQTPRHKVTEMGQEVTMRCQPILGHNTVFWYRQTMMQGLELLAYFRNRAPLDDSGMPKDRFSAEMPDATLATLKIQPSEPRDSAVYFCASGLVREGVRPGTYEQYFGPGTRLTVT.

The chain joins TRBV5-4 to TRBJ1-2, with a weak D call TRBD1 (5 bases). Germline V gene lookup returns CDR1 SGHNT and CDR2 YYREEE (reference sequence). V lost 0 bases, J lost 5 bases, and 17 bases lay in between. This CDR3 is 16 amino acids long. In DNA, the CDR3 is TGTGCCAGCAGCTTGGAAGTATCGCAGGGAAAGTATGGCTACACCTTC. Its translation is CASSLEVSQGKYGYTF.

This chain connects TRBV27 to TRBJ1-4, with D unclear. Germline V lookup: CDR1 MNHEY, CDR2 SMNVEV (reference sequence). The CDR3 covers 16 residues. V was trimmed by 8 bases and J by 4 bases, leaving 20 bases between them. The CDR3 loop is CASRNIHLKGNEKLFF. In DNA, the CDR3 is TGTGCCAGCCGTAATATACACCTTAAGGGTAATGAAAAACTGTTTTTT.

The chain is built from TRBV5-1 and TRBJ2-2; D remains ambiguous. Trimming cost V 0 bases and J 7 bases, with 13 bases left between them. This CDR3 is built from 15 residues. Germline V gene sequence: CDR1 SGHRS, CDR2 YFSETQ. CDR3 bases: TGCGCCAGCAGCTTGGCAGGCCAACATGGCGGGGAGCTGTTTTTT. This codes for CASSLAGQHGGELFF.

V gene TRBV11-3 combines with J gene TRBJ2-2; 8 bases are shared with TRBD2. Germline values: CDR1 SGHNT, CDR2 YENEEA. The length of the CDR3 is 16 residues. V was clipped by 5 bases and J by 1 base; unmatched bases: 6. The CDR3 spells CASSQQRGMNTGELFF. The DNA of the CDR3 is TGTGCCAGCAGCCAGCAGCGGGGGATGAACACCGGGGAGCTGTTTTTT. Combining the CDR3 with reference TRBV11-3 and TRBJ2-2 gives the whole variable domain EAGVVQSPRYKIIEKKQPVAFWCNPISGHNTLYWYLQNLGQGPELLIRYENEEAVDDSQLPKDRFSAERLKGVDSTLKIQPAELGDSAVYLCASSQQRGMNTGELFFGEGSRLTVL.

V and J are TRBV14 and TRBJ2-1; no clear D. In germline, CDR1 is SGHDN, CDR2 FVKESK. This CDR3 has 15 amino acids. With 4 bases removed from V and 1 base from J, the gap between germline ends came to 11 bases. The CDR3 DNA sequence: TGTGCCAGCAGCCCTATGCCGTGGTCCTACAATGAGCAGTTCTTC. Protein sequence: CASSPMPWSYNEQFF.

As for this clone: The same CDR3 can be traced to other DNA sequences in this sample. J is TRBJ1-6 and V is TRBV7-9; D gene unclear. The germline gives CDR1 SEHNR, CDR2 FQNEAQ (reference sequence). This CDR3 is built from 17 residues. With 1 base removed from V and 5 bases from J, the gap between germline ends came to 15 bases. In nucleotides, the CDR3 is TGTGCCAGCAGCTTAGTCTTTGGGGAAGGGCATAATTCACCCCTCCACTTT. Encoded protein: CASSLVFGEGHNSPLHF. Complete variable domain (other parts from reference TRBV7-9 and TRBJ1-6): DTGVSQNPRHKITKRGQNVTFRCDPISEHNRLYWYRQTLGQGPEFLTYFQNEAQLEKSRLLSDRFSAERPKGSFSTLEIQRTEQGDSAMYLCASSLVFGEGHNSPLHFGNGTRLTVT.

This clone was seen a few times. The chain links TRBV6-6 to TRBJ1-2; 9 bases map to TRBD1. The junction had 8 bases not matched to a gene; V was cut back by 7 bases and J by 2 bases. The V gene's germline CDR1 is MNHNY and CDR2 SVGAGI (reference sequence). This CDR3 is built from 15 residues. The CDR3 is CASILTGTGNYGYTF. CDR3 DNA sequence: TGTGCCAGCATTTTGACCGGGACAGGGAACTATGGCTACACCTTC.

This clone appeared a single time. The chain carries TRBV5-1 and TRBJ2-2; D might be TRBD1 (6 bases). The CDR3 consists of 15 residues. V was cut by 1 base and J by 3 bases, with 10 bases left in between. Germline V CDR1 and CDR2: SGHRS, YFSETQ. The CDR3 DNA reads TGCGCCAGCAGCTTGACAGGGTCGGACACCGGGGAGCTGTTTTTT. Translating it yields CASSLTGSDTGELFF.